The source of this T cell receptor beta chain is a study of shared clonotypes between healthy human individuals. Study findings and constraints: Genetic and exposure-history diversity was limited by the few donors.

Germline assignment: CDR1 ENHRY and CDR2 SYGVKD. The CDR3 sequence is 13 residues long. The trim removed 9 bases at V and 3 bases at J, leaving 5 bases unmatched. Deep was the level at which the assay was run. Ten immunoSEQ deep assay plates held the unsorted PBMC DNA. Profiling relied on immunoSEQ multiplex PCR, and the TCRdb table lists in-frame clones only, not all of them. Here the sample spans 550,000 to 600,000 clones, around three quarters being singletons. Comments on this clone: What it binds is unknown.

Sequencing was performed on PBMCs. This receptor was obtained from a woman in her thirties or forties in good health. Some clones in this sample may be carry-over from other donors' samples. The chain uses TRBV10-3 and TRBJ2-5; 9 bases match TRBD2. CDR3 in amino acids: CAISGGGEETQYF. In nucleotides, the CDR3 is TGTGCCATATCGGGCGGGGGGGAAGAGACCCAGTACTTC.